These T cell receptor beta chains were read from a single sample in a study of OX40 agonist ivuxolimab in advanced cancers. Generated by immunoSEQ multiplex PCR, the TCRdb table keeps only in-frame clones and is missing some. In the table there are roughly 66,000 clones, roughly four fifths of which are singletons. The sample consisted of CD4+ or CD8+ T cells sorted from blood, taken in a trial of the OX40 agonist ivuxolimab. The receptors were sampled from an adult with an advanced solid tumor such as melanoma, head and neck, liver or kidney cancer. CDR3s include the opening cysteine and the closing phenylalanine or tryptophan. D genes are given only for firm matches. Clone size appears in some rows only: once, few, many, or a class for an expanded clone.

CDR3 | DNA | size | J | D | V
CASSELARDGELFF | TGTGCCAGCAGTGAACTAGCGCGCGACGGGGAGCTGTTTTTT | - | TRBJ2-2 | TRBD2 | TRBV6-4
CAISPASSGSYNEQFF | TGTGCCATCAGCCCAGCCTCTAGCGGGAGTTACAATGAGCAGTTCTTC | - | TRBJ2-1 | TRBD2 | TRBV10-3
CASSLEENRLGGYGYTF | TGTGCCAGCAGCTTGGAAGAAAATAGACTCGGGGGGTATGGCTACACCTTC | - | TRBJ1-2 | - | TRBV5-4
CASSLVSGGNEKLFF | TGTGCCAGCAGCTTAGTATCAGGGGGGAATGAAAAACTGTTTTTT | once | TRBJ1-4 | TRBD1 | TRBV7-8
CASSETLDTIYF | TGTGCCAGCAGCGAGACCCTGGACACCATATATTTT | few | TRBJ1-3 | - | TRBV9
CASSQPSGSSRTDTQYF | TGCGCCAGCAGCCAACCTAGCGGGAGTTCCCGCACAGATACGCAGTATTTT | - | TRBJ2-3 | TRBD2 | TRBV4-1
CASSEGGGAFF | TGTGCCAGCAGTGAAGGGGGCGGAGCTTTCTTT | - | TRBJ1-1 | TRBD1 | TRBV6-5
CASSKNTGGPNYGYTF | TGTGCCAGCAGCAAAAACACAGGGGGCCCTAACTATGGCTACACCTTC | - | TRBJ1-2 | TRBD1 | TRBV7-8
CASSLEREGYEQYF | TGTGCCAGCAGCTTGGAACGGGAGGGGTACGAGCAGTACTTC | - | TRBJ2-7 | TRBD2 | TRBV5-4
CASSPRNYEQYF | TGTGCCAGCAGCCCGCGAAACTACGAGCAGTACTTC | few | TRBJ2-7 | - | TRBV6-5
CASGNLLTQSSYNEQFF | TGTGCCAGTGGAAATCTACTGACCCAGAGCTCCTACAATGAGCAGTTCTTC | - | TRBJ2-1 | - | TRBV19
CATSRDLAGPGLVDEQFF | TGTGCCACCAGCAGAGATCTAGCCGGTCCGGGACTAGTGGATGAGCAGTTCTTC | few | TRBJ2-1 | TRBD2 | TRBV15
CASSPGGGNEQFF | TGCGCCAGCAGCCCGGGCGGGGGCAATGAGCAGTTCTTC | - | TRBJ2-1 | TRBD2 | TRBV5-1
CASSLGLGPIFSYTF | TGTGCCAGCAGCTTAGGTCTGGGGCCTATATTTAGTTACACCTTC | - | TRBJ1-2 | - | TRBV7-2
CASSPDSLDEKLFF | TGTGCCAGCAGCCCGGACAGCCTCGACGAAAAACTGTTTTTT | - | TRBJ1-4 | - | TRBV5-4
CASSDLHLYGYTF | TGTGCCAGCAGTGATCTGCACCTCTATGGCTACACCTTC | - | TRBJ1-2 | - | TRBV25-1
CASSPGPDGDTQYF | TGTGCCAGCAGTCCTGGCCCCGATGGGGATACGCAGTATTTT | - | TRBJ2-3 | - | TRBV5-4
CASSRGDTQYF | TGCGCCAGCAGCCGGGGAGATACGCAGTATTTT | once | TRBJ2-3 | - | TRBV4-3
CASSMRGRGPQHF | TGTGCCAGTAGTATGAGGGGGCGAGGGCCCCAGCATTTT | - | TRBJ1-5 | TRBD1 | TRBV19
CASSKQTGNTEAFF | TGTGCCAGCAGCAAACAGACAGGGAACACTGAAGCTTTCTTT | - | TRBJ1-1 | - | TRBV7-8
CASSDSWTGNYGYTF | TGTGCCAGCAGTGACTCGTGGACAGGGAACTATGGCTACACCTTC | - | TRBJ1-2 | TRBD1 | TRBV6-4
CASSLRQGETQYF | TGTGCCAGCAGTTTAAGGCAGGGTGAGACCCAGTACTTC | - | TRBJ2-5 | - | TRBV28
CASSFGLRNTEAFF | TGTGCCAGCAGCTTCGGGTTGAGGAACACTGAAGCTTTCTTT | - | TRBJ1-1 | - | TRBV5-5
CASSVGMNTEAFF | TGCGCCAGCAGTGTCGGGATGAACACTGAAGCTTTCTTT | - | TRBJ1-1 | - | TRBV5-1
CASTSIVSMPGANVLTF | TGTGCCAGCACCTCGATCGTGAGCATGCCAGGGGCCAACGTCCTGACTTTC | - | TRBJ2-6 | - | TRBV7-2
CASSLDAGGYEQYF | TGTGCCAGCAGCTTAGATGCAGGCGGCTACGAGCAGTACTTC | - | TRBJ2-7 | - | TRBV11-2
CASSLRGLGREVLRTEAFF | TGTGCCAGCAGCTTAAGGGGTTTGGGCAGGGAGGTCTTGAGAACTGAAGCTTTCTTT | - | TRBJ1-1 | - | TRBV7-2
CASSETLEYGYTF | TGTGCCAGCAGTGAAACCTTGGAATATGGCTACACCTTC | - | TRBJ1-2 | - | TRBV6-1
CASSPNSGRDYNEQFF | TGTGCCAGCAGCCCAAATAGCGGGAGGGACTACAATGAGCAGTTCTTC | once | TRBJ2-1 | TRBD2 | TRBV7-3
CASSEGSSGSAGELFF | TGCGCCAGCAGTGAAGGTTCTAGCGGGAGCGCTGGGGAGCTGTTTTTT | - | TRBJ2-2 | TRBD2 | TRBV10-1
CASSVDGTSGRRETQYF | TGCGCCAGCAGCGTGGACGGGACTAGCGGGAGGCGGGAGACCCAGTACTTC | few | TRBJ2-5 | TRBD2 | TRBV5-1
CASSLGAGLNTEAFF | TGTGCCAGCAGTTTAGGAGCAGGGCTGAACACTGAAGCTTTCTTT | - | TRBJ1-1 | - | TRBV27
CASSWTGTGEQFF | TGTGCCAGCAGTTGGACAGGGACTGGTGAGCAGTTCTTC | - | TRBJ2-1 | TRBD1 | TRBV6-5
CASSKRQGLNTEAFF | TGTGCCAGTAGTAAGAGACAGGGGTTGAACACTGAAGCTTTCTTT | - | TRBJ1-1 | TRBD1 | TRBV19
CASSPGGGRRNTEAFF | TGTGCCAGCAGCCCCGGCGGGGGGCGTAGGAACACTGAAGCTTTCTTT | - | TRBJ1-1 | - | TRBV11-3
CASKNRDRTNGTQYF | TGCGCCAGCAAGAACCGGGACAGGACCAACGGTACGCAGTATTTT | - | TRBJ2-3 | TRBD1 | TRBV5-1
CASSQDRNQPQHF | TGTGCCAGCAGCCAAGACAGAAATCAGCCCCAGCATTTT | - | TRBJ1-5 | - | TRBV5-4
CASSLALGVQDGNTIYF | TGCGCCAGCAGCTTGGCCCTGGGTGTACAGGATGGAAACACCATATATTTT | - | TRBJ1-3 | - | TRBV5-1
CASSLRLAASYNEQFF | TGTGCCAGCAGCTTGCGTCTAGCGGCCTCCTACAATGAGCAGTTCTTC | - | TRBJ2-1 | TRBD2 | TRBV7-2
CASKTIETEAFF | TGCGCCAGCAAAACAATCGAAACTGAAGCTTTCTTT | - | TRBJ1-1 | - | TRBV10-2
CASSLRETRLARTDTQYF | TGTGCCAGCAGCTTACGTGAGACCCGGCTAGCGCGCACAGATACGCAGTATTTT | once | TRBJ2-3 | - | TRBV7-2
CASRFPPQPQHF | TGTGCCAGTAGATTTCCCCCCCAGCCCCAGCATTTT | - | TRBJ1-5 | - | TRBV19
CASSLALARTDTQYF | TGTGCCAGCAGCTTAGCCTTGGCACGCACAGATACGCAGTATTTT | - | TRBJ2-3 | - | TRBV7-6
CASRGGLAEYF | TGTGCCAGCAGGGGGGGGCTCGCAGAGTACTTC | - | TRBJ2-7 | - | TRBV11-2
CASSYSIGPGNEKLFF | TGTGCCAGCAGTTACTCGATAGGGCCCGGTAATGAAAAACTGTTTTTT | - | TRBJ1-4 | - | TRBV6-5
CASSQGTSARVDTQYF | TGTGCCAGCAGCCAGGGGACTAGCGCCCGGGTAGATACGCAGTATTTT | once | TRBJ2-3 | TRBD2 | TRBV5-4
CASSFVTGNTGELFF | TGTGCCAGCAGCTTCGTGACAGGAAACACCGGGGAGCTGTTTTTT | - | TRBJ2-2 | - | TRBV7-2
CASSRMTGSNQPQHF | TGTGCCAGCAGCCGGATGACAGGGAGTAATCAGCCCCAGCATTTT | - | TRBJ1-5 | TRBD1 | TRBV11-2